The rows below give T cell receptor beta chains drawn from one sample of a study of post-analysis software for immune sequencing data. TCRdb re-called the PCR reads through MiXCR, storing one row per CDR3 protein. The sample lists roughly 650,000 distinct CDR3 sequences; over 45% were seen once. Sample: blood. The receptors stem from a girl aged 2-10 years with multiple sclerosis. Both conserved end residues are part of each CDR3.

CDR3 protein	V gene	J gene
CASTTTDNYGYTF	TRBV2	TRBJ1-2
CASSEGRETETQYF	TRBV2	-
CSVAGQMNTEAFF	TRBV29-1	TRBJ1-1
CASSPGPAAGGPRNEQFF	TRBV12-3/TRBV12-4	TRBJ2-1
CASSLRQGAHIQYF	TRBV7-9	TRBJ2-4
CASSLVRAGGEQFF	TRBV5-1	TRBJ2-1
CASSERLADEQFF	TRBV2	TRBJ2-1
CSARTGLWGTQYF	TRBV20-1	TRBJ2-3
CASIPGQGWDNEQFF	TRBV5-5	TRBJ2-1
CASSRRTGLNTGELFF	TRBV13	TRBJ2-2
CASSYSLNYGYTF	TRBV6-6	TRBJ1-2
CASNIPGPGANVLTF	TRBV2	TRBJ2-6
CASSSDRGKGYTF	TRBV12-3/TRBV12-4	TRBJ1-2
CASSPRLAGSNIQYF	TRBV7-2	TRBJ2-4
CSVSFPYNEQFF	TRBV29-1	TRBJ2-1
CASSGTGNEKLFF	TRBV7-9	TRBJ1-4
CSATRSGGANEQFF	TRBV20-1	TRBJ2-1
CSVLPEALGVAKNIQYF	TRBV29-1	TRBJ2-4
CASSLDGVSGDEQFF	TRBV5-1	TRBJ2-1
CASSFPGANYGYTF	TRBV5-5	TRBJ1-2
CSAQRGPYNEQFF	TRBV20-1	TRBJ2-1
CASSEARTGGYEQYF	TRBV2	TRBJ2-7
CSVSLAGVYNEQFF	TRBV29-1	TRBJ2-1